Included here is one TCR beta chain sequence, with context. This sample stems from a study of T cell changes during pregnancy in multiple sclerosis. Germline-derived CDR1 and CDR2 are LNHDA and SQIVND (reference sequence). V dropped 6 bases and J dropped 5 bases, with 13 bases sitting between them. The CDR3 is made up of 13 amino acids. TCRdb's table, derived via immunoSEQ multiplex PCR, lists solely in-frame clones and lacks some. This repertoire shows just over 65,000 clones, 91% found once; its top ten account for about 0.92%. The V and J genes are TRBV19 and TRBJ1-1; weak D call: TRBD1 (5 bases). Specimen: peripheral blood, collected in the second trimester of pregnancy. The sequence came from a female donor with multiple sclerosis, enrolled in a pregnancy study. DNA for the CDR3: TGTGCCAGTAGGCACGGGGGGGGGACTGAAGCTTTCTTT. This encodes CASRHGGGTEAFF.